This T cell receptor beta chain was observed in a study of regulatory T cells in long-lasting Graves disease. Study observations and caveats: Those with persistent disease had in common more public clonotypes (approximately 2,500) than new patients (roughly 930). Accuracy might have suffered from few samples. Segments TRBV28, TRBJ1-2 and TRBJ2-5 showed preferential usage in persistent disease. Newly diagnosed patients had higher TCR diversity than persistent Graves' patients did.

As for time point: newly diagnosed GD, antithyroid drugs for less than 3 months. PBMCs were the source of the RNA used for TCR sequencing. Per the germline V gene, CDR1 is MDHEN and CDR2 is SYDVKM. The CDR3 consists of 11 residues. Arm-PCR of CDR3 regions and iRepertoire HTBI primers were used to build TCR beta libraries. TCRdb passed the multiplex PCR reads through MiXCR, listing each CDR3 protein once. The table records some 250,000 distinct CDR3 sequences, 15% to 20% of them present only once. This clonotype was detected ten times or more. Its matching antigen is unknown. A junction boundary mismatches the germline segment, possibly from a read error.

V gene TRBV28 combines with J gene TRBJ2-7; D not resolved. This receptor was taken from a female donor with Graves disease. Sequences were derived from peripheral blood mononuclear cells (PBMCs), sampled at new diagnosis, from a patient treated with antithyroid drugs. The CDR3 here is CASSLYYEQYF. The CDR3 nucleotides read TGCGCCAGCAGCTTGTATTACGAGCAGTACTTC.